This T cell receptor (beta chain) derives from a study of cytomegalovirus exposure and HLA in healthy donors. The overall study: From HLA-typed donors, an early data release held around 85 million unique TCRs.

The V end was cut by 6 bases, the J end by 6 bases, with 13 bases between. This CDR3 is 12 amino acids long. CDR1 and CDR2 from the germline V gene are SQVTM and ANQGSEA. The study, taken as a whole, reports: Later analysis placed DRB1 highest and HLA-C lowest in TCR association rates, which differed by HLA locus. The study dropped some indistinguishable V segments, TRBV6-2 and TRBV6-3 among them. A further, later analysis showed that HLA-associated TCR beta chains (compared with equally common others) were more clonally expanded.

Details on this clone: What it binds is not known.

PCR involved 60 Vbeta and 13 Jbeta primers. The data were produced by immunoSEQ multiplex PCR, yet TCRdb's version contains in-frame clones alone and is incomplete. Its listing shows roughly 75,000 clones. The receptor was derived from a man aged 40-49 years in good health and CMV-seronegative. The rearrangement uses TRBV29-1 and TRBJ2-3; maybe TRBD1 (5 bases). The sample was PBMCs. The chain's CDR3 is CSVTVVGDTQYF. Written as DNA, the CDR3 is TGCAGCGTGACAGTGGTGGGGGATACGCAGTATTTT.